Below, 14 T cell receptor beta chains from the same sample are listed, as sequenced in a study of blood T cell repertoires in COVID-19. Sequencing used immunoSEQ multiplex PCR; TCRdb keeps in-frame clones, though not all of them. Here the sample spans some 300,000 clones, nearly 90% being singletons. Sequencing was done on a sample of PBMCs or T cells enriched from blood (not recorded which). The origin of the receptors is a woman aged 25 to 39 who had recovered from COVID-19.

The chain combines TRBV6-5 with TRBJ2-4, with 8 bases aligning to TRBD2. The CDR3 runs to 15 residues. Germline values: CDR1 MNHEY, CDR2 SVGAGI. The junction had 7 bases not matched to a gene; V was cut back by 4 bases and J by 5 bases. The CDR3 loop reads CASSSAAGDQNIQYF. The CDR3 DNA is TGTGCCAGCAGTTCCGCAGCGGGAGACCAAAACATTCAGTACTTC.

The chain carries TRBV18 and TRBJ2-3; 9 bases fit TRBD1. CDR1 is KGHSH and CDR2 is LQKENI in the germline V gene. The CDR3 extends over 15 amino acids. V lost 6 bases, J lost 3 bases, and 7 bases stayed unmatched. CDR3 coding DNA: TGTGCCAGCTCTCCGACAGGGGGAGAAACAGATACGCAGTATTTT. Encoded protein: CASSPTGGETDTQYF. Together with reference TRBV18 and TRBJ2-3, the CDR3 gives the full variable domain: NAGVMQNPRHLVRRRGQEARLRCSPMKGHSHVYWYRQLPEEGLKFMVYLQKENIIDESGMPKERFSAEFPKEGPSILRIQQVVRGDSAAYFCASSPTGGETDTQYFGPGTRLTVL.

This rearrangement joins TRBV27 to TRBJ1-2, with a weak D call TRBD1 (6 bases). Germline V gene lookup returns CDR1 MNHEY and CDR2 SMNVEV (reference sequence). Trimming shortened V by 4 bases and J by 5 bases, and 17 bases separated the two germline ends. The CDR3 sequence is 15 residues long. This chain's CDR3 is CASSSAGADFYGYTF. The CDR3 DNA follows: TGTGCCAGCAGTTCGGCAGGGGCGGATTTTTATGGCTACACCTTC.

The genes are TRBV9 and TRBJ1-1; tentatively, D is TRBD1 (5 bases). Germline loops: CDR1 SGDLS, CDR2 YYNGEE. Trimming removed 3 bases from V and 0 bases from J, with 18 bases in between. The CDR3 has 17 residues. CDR3 protein: CASSGLVLGQLNTEAFF. In DNA form, the CDR3 reads TGTGCCAGCAGCGGACTTGTGTTAGGACAACTGAACACTGAAGCTTTCTTT.

The chain recombines TRBV29-1 with TRBJ2-1, with 10 bases matching TRBD1. The CDR3 is 16 amino acids. The trim removed 0 bases at V and 2 bases at J, leaving 4 bases unmatched. The germline V gene has CDR1 SQVTM and CDR2 ANQGSEA. This chain's CDR3 is CSVEDAGTGAYNEQFF. CDR3 sequence (DNA): TGCAGCGTTGAAGATGCCGGGACAGGGGCCTACAATGAGCAGTTCTTC.

V usage is TRBV3-1 (or the pseudogene TRBV3-2) and J usage is TRBJ2-2; TRBD2 is a possible D gene (6 bases). Trimming removed 8 bases from V and 1 base from J, with 11 bases in between. There are 14 residues in the CDR3. Germline assignment: CDR1 LGHDT and CDR2 YNNKEL (reference sequence). This CDR3 reads CASHASVNTGELFF. DNA for the CDR3: TGTGCCAGCCACGCTAGCGTGAACACCGGGGAGCTGTTTTTT.

The rearrangement links TRBV6-2 or TRBV6-3 to TRBJ2-1; 10 bases line up with TRBD2. CDR1 is MNHEY, CDR2 SVGEGT, per germline. CDR3 length equals 18 residues. J lost 2 bases, V lost 2 bases, and 9 bases had no gene match. The CDR3 reads CASSYRPLTSGPYNEQFF. CDR3 sequence (DNA): TGTGCCAGCAGTTACCGCCCACTGACTAGCGGGCCCTACAATGAGCAGTTCTTC.

J is TRBJ1-2 and V is TRBV5-4; 12 nucleotides line up with TRBD1. V trimming: 4 bases; J trimming: 5 bases; junction bases outside the gene matches: 15. This CDR3 spans 18 amino acids. Germline-derived CDR1 and CDR2 are SGHNT and YYREEE (reference sequence). CDR3 amino acids: CASSVPGTGGVLGYGYTF. For the CDR3, the DNA is TGTGCCAGCAGCGTTCCGGGGACAGGGGGCGTTTTGGGATATGGCTACACCTTC.

This clone was seen once. This chain uses TRBV27 with TRBJ1-3; 7 bases map to TRBD1. Trimming cost V 3 bases and J 7 bases; bases outside gene matches: 6. Germline V gene sequence: CDR1 MNHEY, CDR2 SMNVEV (reference sequence). The CDR3 sequence is 14 residues long. The CDR3 reads CASSFSDRANTIYF. CDR3 nucleotide sequence: TGTGCCAGCAGTTTTAGCGACAGGGCGAACACCATATATTTT.

The gene calls are TRBV28 and TRBJ1-1; D gene uncertain. CDR3 length: 17 amino acids. Trimming took off 1 base at V and 2 bases at J, with 17 bases between the two ends. Germline-derived CDR1 and CDR2 are MDHEN and SYDVKM. The CDR3 bases are TGTGCCAGCAGTTTATTTAAAGGGAATCGGGGAAACACTGAAGCTTTCTTT. Translation: CASSLFKGNRGNTEAFF.

The genes are TRBV28 and TRBJ2-7, with a weak D call TRBD2 (6 bases). V lost 7 bases to trimming and J lost 2 bases, with 18 bases between them. Germline CDR1 reads MDHEN; CDR2 reads SYDVKM. The CDR3 is 15 amino acids. In nucleotides, the CDR3 is TGTGCCAGCACCTCCTCGGGGGTGGGGACCTACGAGCAGTACTTC. Protein product: CASTSSGVGTYEQYF.

The chain couples TRBV6-1 to TRBJ2-7, with D possibly TRBD1 on 5 matching bases. Germline V lookup: CDR1 MNHNS, CDR2 SASEGT. This CDR3 has 12 amino acids. The V end lost 2 bases, the J end lost 6 bases, and 8 bases lay between the germline ends. CDR3 residues: CASSEYDSEQYF. In nucleotides, the CDR3 is TGTGCCAGCAGTGAATACGACAGCGAGCAGTACTTC.

This chain connects TRBV28 to TRBJ2-3, with TRBD2 matching 11 bases. The CDR3 runs to 15 residues. Germline CDR1 and CDR2: MDHEN and SYDVKM. Trimming removed 5 bases from V and 1 base from J; junction bases left unmatched: 2. The chain's CDR3 is CASSQLAGGTDTQYF. The DNA of the CDR3 is TGTGCCAGCAGTCAACTAGCGGGGGGCACAGATACGCAGTATTTT.

The rearrangement links TRBV9 to TRBJ2-1; the D is unclear. The V gene lost 1 base and the J gene lost 5 bases, with 10 bases spanning the gap. This CDR3 comprises 14 residues. Germline V lookup: CDR1 SGDLS, CDR2 YYNGEE. CDR3 bases: TGTGCCAGCAGCGTATTCTCCCGAGACAATGAGCAGTTCTTC. Protein sequence: CASSVFSRDNEQFF.